This T cell receptor beta chain originates from a study of CD8+ T cells in alopecia areata. At the level of the study: The study gave treated patients oral tofacitinib at 5 to 10 mg twice daily. Study-level points and caveats: Unlike in mice, where it was clearer, TCR sharing across patients was less clear, possibly HLA-related.

The authors extracted RNA and reverse transcribed it into cDNA as the sequencing template. Here immunoSEQ multiplex PCR was the method, and the copy in TCRdb shows in-frame clones only, minus some. The sample includes some 200,000 clones, 58% of them seen just once. Documented treatment: oral pan-JAK inhibitor, 5-10 mg twice daily. Concerning this clone itself: The antigen is undetermined.

The CDR3 consists of 14 residues. Germline values: CDR1 SGHTA, CDR2 FQGTGA. Trimming removed 5 bases at V and 8 bases at J, with 16 bases between. The specimen was CD4+ T cells sorted from blood, collected at week 24, from a patient treated with tofacitinib. This chain links TRBV7-3 with TRBJ2-4; D might be TRBD2 (5 bases). This receptor was taken from a human donor with alopecia areata. The CDR3 DNA sequence: TGTGCCAGCAGCCCCACATCCGGAGCGGACATTCAGTACTTC. Its protein is CASSPTSGADIQYF.